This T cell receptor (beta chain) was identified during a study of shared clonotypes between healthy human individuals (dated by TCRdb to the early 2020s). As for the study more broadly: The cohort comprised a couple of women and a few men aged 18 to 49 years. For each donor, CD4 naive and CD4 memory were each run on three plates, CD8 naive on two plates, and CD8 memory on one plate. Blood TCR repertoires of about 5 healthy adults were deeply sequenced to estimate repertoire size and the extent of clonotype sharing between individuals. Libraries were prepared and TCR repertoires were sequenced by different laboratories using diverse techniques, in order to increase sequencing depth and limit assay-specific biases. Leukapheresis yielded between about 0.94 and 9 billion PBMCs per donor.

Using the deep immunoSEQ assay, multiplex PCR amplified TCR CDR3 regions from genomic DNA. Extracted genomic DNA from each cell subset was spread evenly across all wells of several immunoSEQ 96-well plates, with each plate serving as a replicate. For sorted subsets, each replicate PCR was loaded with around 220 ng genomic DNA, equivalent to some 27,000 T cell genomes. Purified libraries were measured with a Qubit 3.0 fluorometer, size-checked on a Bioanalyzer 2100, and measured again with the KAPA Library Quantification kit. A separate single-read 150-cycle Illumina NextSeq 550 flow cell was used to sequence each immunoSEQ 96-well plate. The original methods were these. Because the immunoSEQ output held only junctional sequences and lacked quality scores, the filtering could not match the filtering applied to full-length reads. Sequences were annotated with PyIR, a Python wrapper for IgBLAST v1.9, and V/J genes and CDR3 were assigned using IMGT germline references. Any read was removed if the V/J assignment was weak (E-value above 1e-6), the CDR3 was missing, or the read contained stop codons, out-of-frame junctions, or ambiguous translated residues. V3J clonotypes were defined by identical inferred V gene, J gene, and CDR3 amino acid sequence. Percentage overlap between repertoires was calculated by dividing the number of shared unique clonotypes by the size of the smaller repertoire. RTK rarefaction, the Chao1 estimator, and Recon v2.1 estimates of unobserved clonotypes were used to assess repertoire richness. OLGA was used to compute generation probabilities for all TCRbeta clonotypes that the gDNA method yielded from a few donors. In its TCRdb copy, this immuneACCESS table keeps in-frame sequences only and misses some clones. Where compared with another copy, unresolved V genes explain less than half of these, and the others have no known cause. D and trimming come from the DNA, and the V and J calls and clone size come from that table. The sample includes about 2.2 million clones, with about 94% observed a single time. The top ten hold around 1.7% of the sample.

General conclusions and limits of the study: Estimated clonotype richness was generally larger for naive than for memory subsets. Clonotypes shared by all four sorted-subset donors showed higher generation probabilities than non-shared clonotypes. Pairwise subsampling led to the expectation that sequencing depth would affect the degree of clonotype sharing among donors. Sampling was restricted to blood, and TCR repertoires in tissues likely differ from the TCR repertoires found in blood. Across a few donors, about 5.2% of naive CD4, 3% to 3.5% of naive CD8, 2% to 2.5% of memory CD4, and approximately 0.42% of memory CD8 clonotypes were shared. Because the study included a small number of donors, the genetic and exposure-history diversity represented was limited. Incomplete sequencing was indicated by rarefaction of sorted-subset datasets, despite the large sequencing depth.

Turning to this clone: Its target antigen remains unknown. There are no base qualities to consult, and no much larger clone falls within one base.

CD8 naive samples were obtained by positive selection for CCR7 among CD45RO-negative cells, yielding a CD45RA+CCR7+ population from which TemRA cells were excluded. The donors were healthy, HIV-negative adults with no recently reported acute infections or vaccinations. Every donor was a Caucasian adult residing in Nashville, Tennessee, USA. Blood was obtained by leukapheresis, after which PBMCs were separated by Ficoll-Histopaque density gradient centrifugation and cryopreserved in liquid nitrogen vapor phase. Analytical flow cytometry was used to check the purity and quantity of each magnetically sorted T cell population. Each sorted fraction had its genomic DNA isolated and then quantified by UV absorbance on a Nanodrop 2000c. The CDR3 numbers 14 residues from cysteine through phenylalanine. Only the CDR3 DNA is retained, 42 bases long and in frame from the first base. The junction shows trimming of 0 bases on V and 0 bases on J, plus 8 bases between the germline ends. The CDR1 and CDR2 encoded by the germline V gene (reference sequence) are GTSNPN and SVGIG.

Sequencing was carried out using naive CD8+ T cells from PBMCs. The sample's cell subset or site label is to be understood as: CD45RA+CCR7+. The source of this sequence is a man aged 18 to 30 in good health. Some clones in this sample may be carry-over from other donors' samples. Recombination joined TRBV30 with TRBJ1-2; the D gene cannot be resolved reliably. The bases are TGTGCCTGGAGTGTTGGCAGAGCTAACTATGGCTACACCTTC. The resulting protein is CAWSVGRANYGYTF.